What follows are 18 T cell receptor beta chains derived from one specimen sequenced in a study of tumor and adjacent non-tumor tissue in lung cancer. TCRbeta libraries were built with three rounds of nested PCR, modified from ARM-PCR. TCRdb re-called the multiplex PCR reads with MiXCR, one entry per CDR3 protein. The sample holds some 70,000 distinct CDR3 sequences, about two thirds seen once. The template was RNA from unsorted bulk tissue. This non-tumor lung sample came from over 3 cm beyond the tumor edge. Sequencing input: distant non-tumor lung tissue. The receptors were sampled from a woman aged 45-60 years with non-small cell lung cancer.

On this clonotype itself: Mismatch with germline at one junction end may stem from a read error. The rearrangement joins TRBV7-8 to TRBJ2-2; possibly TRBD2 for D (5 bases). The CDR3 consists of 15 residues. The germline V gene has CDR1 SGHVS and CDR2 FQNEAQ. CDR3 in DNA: TGTGCCAGCAGCTTGGAGGAGTCGAACACCGGGGAGCTGTATTTC. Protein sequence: CASSLEESNTGELYF.

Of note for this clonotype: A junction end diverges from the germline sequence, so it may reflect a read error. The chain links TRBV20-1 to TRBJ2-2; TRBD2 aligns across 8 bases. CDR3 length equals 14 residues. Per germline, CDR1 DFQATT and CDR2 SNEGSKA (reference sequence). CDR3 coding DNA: TGCAGTGCTAGAACATCGGGAATTAGCGGGGAGCTGCTTTTT. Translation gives CSARTSGISGELLF.

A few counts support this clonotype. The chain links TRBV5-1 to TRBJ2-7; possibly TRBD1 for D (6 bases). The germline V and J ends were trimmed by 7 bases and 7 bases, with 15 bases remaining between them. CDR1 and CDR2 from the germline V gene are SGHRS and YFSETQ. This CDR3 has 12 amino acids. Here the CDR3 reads CASLSPQGEQYF. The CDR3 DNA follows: TGCGCCAGCCTCAGTCCTCAGGGGGAGCAGTACTTC.

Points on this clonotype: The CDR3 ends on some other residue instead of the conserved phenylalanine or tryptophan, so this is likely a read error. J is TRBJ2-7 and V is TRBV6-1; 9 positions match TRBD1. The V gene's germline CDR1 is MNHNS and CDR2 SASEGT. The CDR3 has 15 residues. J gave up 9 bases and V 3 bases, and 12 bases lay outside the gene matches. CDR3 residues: CASSELQGARNGQYL. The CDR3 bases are TGTGCCAGCAGTGAGTTACAGGGGGCTCGGAACGGGCAGTACCTC.

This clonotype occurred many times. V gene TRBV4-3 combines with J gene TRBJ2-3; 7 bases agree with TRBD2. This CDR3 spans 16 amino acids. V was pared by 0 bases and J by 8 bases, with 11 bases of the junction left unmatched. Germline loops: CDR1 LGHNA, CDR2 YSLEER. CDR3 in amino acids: CASSQDTAGWGGTQYF. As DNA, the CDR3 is TGCGCCAGCAGCCAAGATACAGCGGGATGGGGCGGTACGCAGTATTTT.

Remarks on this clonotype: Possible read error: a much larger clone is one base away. The CDR3 DNA reads as TGTGCCAGCAGCTTGTACATGGGACCCCCTGAGCAGTTCTTC. Its translation: CASSLYMGPPEQFF. The V gene is TRBV5-4, the J gene TRBJ2-1; the D call may be TRBD1 or TRBD2 (5 bases each). V lost 1 base, J lost 9 bases, and 14 bases lay in between. The CDR3 has 14 amino acids. CDR1 SGHNT and CDR2 YYREEE come from the germline V gene (reference sequence).

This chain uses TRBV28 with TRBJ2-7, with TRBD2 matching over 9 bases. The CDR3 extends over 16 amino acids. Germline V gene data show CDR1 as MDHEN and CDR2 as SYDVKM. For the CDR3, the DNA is TGTGTCAGTAGTTTAAAGTGGTTCAGCGGGAGGAACGAGCAGTACTTC. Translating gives CVSSLKWFSGRNEQYF.

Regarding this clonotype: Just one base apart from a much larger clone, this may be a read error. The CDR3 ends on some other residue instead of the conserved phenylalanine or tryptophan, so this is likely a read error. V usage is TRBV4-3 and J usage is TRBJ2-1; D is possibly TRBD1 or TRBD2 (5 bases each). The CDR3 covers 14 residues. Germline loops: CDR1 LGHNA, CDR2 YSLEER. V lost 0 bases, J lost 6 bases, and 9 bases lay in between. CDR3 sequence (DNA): TGCGCCAGCAGCCAAGATCACGGGACCAATGAGCAGTTCCTC. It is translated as CASSQDHGTNEQFL.

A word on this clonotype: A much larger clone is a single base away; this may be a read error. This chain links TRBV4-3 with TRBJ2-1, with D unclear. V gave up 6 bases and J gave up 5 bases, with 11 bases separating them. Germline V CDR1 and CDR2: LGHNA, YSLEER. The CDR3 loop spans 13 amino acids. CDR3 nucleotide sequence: TGCGCCAGCAGTCACCCAGGCCACAATGAGCAGTTCTTC. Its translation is CASSHPGHNEQFF.

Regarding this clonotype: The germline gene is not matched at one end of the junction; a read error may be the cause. This CDR3 reads CANSFGTSGNEQFF. CDR3 nucleotide sequence: TGTGCCAACAGCTTTGGGACTAGCGGAAATGAGCAGTTCTTC. This chain connects TRBV11-2 to TRBJ2-1, with 11 bases aligning to TRBD2. The CDR3 is made up of 14 amino acids. Per the germline V gene, CDR1 is SGHAT and CDR2 is FQNNGV.

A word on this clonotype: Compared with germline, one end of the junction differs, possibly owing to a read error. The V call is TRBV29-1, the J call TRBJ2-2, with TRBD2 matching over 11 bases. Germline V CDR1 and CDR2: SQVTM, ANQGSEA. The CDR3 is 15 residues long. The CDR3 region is CSVETSGSDTGKLFF. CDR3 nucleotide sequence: TGCAGCGTTGAAACTAGCGGGAGTGACACCGGGAAGCTGTTTTTT.

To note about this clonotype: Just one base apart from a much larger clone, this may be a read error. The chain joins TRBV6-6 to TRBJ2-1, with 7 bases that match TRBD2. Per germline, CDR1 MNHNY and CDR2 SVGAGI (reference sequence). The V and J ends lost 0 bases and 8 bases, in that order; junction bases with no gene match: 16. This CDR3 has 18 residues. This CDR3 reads CASSYSETSPLGRDEQFF. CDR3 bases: TGTGCCAGCAGTTACTCCGAAACCTCCCCGTTAGGGAGGGATGAGCAGTTCTTC.

CDR3 residues: CASSPQVRTAQYF. CDR3 bases: TGTGCCAGCAGCCCACAGGTCAGGACGGCCCAGTACTTC. The chain has TRBV7-9 and TRBJ2-5; TRBD1 might be the D (5 bases). V lost 5 bases, J lost 9 bases, and 16 bases lay in between. This CDR3 is 13 amino acids long. Germline V gives CDR1 SEHNR, CDR2 FQNEAQ (reference sequence).

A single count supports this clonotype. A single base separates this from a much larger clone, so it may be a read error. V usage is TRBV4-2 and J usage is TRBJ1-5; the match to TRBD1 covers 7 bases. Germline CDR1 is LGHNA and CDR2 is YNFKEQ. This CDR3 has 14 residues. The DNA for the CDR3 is TGTGTCAGCAGCCAAGGGGGCGAAGGTCAGCCCCAGCATTTT. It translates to CVSSQGGEGQPQHF.

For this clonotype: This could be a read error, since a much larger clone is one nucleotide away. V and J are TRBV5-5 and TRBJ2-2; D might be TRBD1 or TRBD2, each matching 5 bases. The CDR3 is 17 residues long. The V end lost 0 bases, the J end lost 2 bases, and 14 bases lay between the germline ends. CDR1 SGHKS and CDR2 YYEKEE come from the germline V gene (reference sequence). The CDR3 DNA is TGTGCCAGCAGCTTGGGTCCCGGGGCTGGTAACACCGGGGAGCTGTTTTTT. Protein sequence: CASSLGPGAGNTGELFF.

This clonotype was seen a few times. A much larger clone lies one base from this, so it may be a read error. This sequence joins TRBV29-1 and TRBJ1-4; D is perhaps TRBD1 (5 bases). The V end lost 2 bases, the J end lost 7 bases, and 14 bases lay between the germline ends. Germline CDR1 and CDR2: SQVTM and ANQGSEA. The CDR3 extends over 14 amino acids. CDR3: CSVEICGRGEKLFF. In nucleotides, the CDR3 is TGCAGCGTTGAAATTTGCGGAAGGGGTGAAAAACTGTTTTTT.

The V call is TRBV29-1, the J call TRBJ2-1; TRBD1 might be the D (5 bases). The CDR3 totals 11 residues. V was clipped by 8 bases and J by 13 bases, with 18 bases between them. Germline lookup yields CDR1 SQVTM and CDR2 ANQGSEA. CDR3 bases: TGCAGCTTTGGGGCAGGACCCGAACAGTTCTTC. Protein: CSFGAGPEQFF.

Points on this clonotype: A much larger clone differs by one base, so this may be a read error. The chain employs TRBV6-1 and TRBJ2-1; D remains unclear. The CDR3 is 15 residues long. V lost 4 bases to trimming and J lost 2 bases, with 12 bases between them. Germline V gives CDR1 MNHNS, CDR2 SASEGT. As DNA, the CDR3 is TGTGCCAGCAGTGGGGGTCGCAGAGCCTACAATGAGCAGTTCTTC. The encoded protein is CASSGGRRAYNEQFF.